This T cell receptor beta chain was captured by sequencing in a study of cytomegalovirus exposure and HLA in healthy donors. On the study more broadly: A prior study identified 117 million unique TCR beta sequences from 180 million or so T cells. Clustering assigned about 79% of the approximately 400 genotyped donors to the Caucasian-associated ancestry cluster.

Both 60 Vbeta primers and 13 Jbeta primers went into the PCR. Measured with immunoSEQ multiplex PCR; TCRdb has only the in-frame clones, and not every one. The sample lists around 150,000 clones, approximately 80% occurring once. Overall study findings and caveats: Cytomegalovirus-associated TCR beta chains were listed, numbering 150 to 200.

The length of the CDR3 is 16 residues. Per germline, CDR1 SEHNR and CDR2 FQNEAQ (reference sequence). The V end was cut by 1 base, the J end by 0 bases, with 12 bases between. As concerns this clone: Its antigen is unknown.

The donors, nominally healthy at sampling, likely had unrecorded immune exposures. The sequenced material came from PBMCs. The chain carries TRBV7-9 and TRBJ1-1, with TRBD1 as a possible D gene (6 bases). This clonotype originated in a woman between 18 and 29 years old in good health and CMV-seronegative. CDR3 amino acids: CASSLGSGQMNTEAFF. The DNA of the CDR3 is TGTGCCAGCAGCTTAGGGAGTGGACAGATGAACACTGAAGCTTTCTTT.